This passage covers 3 T cell receptor beta chains from one sample sequenced in a study of T cells in Graves' hyperthyroidism and ophthalmopathy. Amplification of TCR beta CDR3 regions used RNA as the template. The study used the HTBI primer set for a first-round RT-PCR of the TCR CDR3. TCRdb re-derived calls from the multiplex PCR reads in MiXCR, one entry per CDR3 protein. The sample lists approximately 520,000 distinct CDR3 sequences, about 20% occurring once. Sample: blood. All receptors derive from a man younger than 30 with Graves' hyperthyroidism.

This clonotype was counted many times. The chain joins TRBV20-1 to TRBJ2-5; 12 positions match TRBD2. Germline assignment: CDR1 DFQATT and CDR2 SNEGSKA (reference sequence). The CDR3 extends over 16 amino acids. V lost 6 bases to trimming and J lost 5 bases; unmatched junction nucleotides: 13. The CDR3 DNA reads as TGCAGTGCCAATGTCCTACTAGCGGGGGGCTTTGAGACCCAGTACTTC. Encoded protein: CSANVLLAGGFETQYF.

Ten or more counts support this clonotype. The chain links TRBV5-1 to TRBJ1-3; tentative D call: TRBD1 (5 bases). The V gene's germline CDR1 is SGHRS and CDR2 YFSETQ. Trimming stripped 2 bases from V and 0 bases from J, with 9 bases between. The CDR3 length is 15 residues. CDR3 loop: CASSFDGGSGNTIYF. The CDR3 nucleotides are TGCGCCAGCAGCTTTGATGGGGGCTCTGGAAACACCATATATTTT.

This clonotype has just a few counts. The rearrangement uses TRBV2 and TRBJ2-2; the D gene is possibly TRBD2 (5 bases). Germline loops: CDR1 SNHLY, CDR2 FYNNEI. This CDR3 spans 14 amino acids. The V gene lost 4 bases and the J gene lost 7 bases, with 13 bases spanning the gap. The CDR3 sequence is CASSGALAYGELFF. The CDR3 nucleotides are TGTGCCAGCAGTGGAGCGCTAGCCTACGGGGAGCTGTTTTTT.